Reported below is one T cell receptor (beta chain). Participants spanned ages about 18 to 100 years and resided in roughly 26 US areas. Two negative PCRs, clearance, or symptom resolution had been documented for recovered Cohort 3 donors. The sample belongs to a study of blood T cell repertoires in COVID-19. Across the whole study: Specimens from acute and convalescent COVID-19 originated in the United States, Italy and Spain. From T cells, B-cell-depleted T cells, or PBMCs came the material, which was cDNA or gDNA.

Produced via immunoSEQ multiplex PCR; TCRdb's table is partial and in-frame only. The table shows 160,000 or so clones, with about four fifths occurring only once. The CDR3 sequence is 17 residues long. The germline V gene encodes CDR1 LGHNA and CDR2 YNFKEQ. With 0 bases clipped from V and 2 bases from J, the junction kept 5 bases outside the gene matches. The J gene is TRBJ2-1, the V gene TRBV4-2; 9 bases fit TRBD2. The clonotype comes from a woman aged 60-70 years who had recovered from COVID-19. Sequencing was carried out using PBMCs or T cells enriched from blood (not recorded which). The DNA of the CDR3 is TGTGCCAGCAGCCAAGAATCGCTAGCGGGGACCTACAATGAGCAGTTCTTC. This codes for CASSQESLAGTYNEQFF.